This TCR beta chain appears in the sequencing data of a study of early T cells in non-severe SARS-CoV-2 infection. The overall study: Sequenced material consisted of bulk RNA (from unsorted whole blood), and chains were unpaired.

This clonotype came up a few times. Each single cDNA molecule received a unique molecular identifier. MiXCR, run by TCRdb on the 5' RACE reads, gives a single entry per CDR3 protein. The data show approximately 90,000 distinct CDR3 sequences, with about 12% seen just once and under 4.5% held by the top ten. The sequence was collected from an adult who was a healthcare worker with PCR-confirmed SARS-CoV-2 infection or an uninfected control (not recorded which). This specimen was whole blood, taken at baseline.

CDR3 DNA sequence: TGTGCCAGCAGTTACTTTGGCGGGGGGTACCAAGAGACCCAGTACTTC. Translated, it gives CASSYFGGGYQETQYF. The chain uses TRBV6-5 and TRBJ2-5; 8 bases agree with TRBD2. V shed 1 base, J shed 0 bases, and the junction held 4 bases outside the gene matches. This CDR3 has 16 amino acids. Germline assignment: CDR1 MNHEY and CDR2 SVGAGI.